This TCR beta chain was captured by sequencing in a study of cytomegalovirus exposure and HLA in healthy donors. A few counts support this clone. The V and J ends lost 2 bases and 2 bases respectively, with 3 bases between them. CDR1 is MNHNY, CDR2 SVGAGI, per germline (reference sequence). The CDR3 is made up of 12 amino acids. A multiplex PCR was run with 60 Vbeta primers and 13 Jbeta primers. Assay used: immunoSEQ multiplex PCR; TCRdb lists only in-frame clones, some missing. The sample lists more than 150,000 clones, 80% to 85% seen once, with 0.2% to 0.3% in the top ten. Sample: PBMCs. V usage is TRBV6-6 and J usage is TRBJ1-2; D is unclear. The sequence was obtained from a boy between 10 and 17 years old in good health and CMV-seronegative. CDR3 DNA: TGTGCCAGCAGTTACCCGAACTATGGCTACACCTTC. Protein: CASSYPNYGYTF.